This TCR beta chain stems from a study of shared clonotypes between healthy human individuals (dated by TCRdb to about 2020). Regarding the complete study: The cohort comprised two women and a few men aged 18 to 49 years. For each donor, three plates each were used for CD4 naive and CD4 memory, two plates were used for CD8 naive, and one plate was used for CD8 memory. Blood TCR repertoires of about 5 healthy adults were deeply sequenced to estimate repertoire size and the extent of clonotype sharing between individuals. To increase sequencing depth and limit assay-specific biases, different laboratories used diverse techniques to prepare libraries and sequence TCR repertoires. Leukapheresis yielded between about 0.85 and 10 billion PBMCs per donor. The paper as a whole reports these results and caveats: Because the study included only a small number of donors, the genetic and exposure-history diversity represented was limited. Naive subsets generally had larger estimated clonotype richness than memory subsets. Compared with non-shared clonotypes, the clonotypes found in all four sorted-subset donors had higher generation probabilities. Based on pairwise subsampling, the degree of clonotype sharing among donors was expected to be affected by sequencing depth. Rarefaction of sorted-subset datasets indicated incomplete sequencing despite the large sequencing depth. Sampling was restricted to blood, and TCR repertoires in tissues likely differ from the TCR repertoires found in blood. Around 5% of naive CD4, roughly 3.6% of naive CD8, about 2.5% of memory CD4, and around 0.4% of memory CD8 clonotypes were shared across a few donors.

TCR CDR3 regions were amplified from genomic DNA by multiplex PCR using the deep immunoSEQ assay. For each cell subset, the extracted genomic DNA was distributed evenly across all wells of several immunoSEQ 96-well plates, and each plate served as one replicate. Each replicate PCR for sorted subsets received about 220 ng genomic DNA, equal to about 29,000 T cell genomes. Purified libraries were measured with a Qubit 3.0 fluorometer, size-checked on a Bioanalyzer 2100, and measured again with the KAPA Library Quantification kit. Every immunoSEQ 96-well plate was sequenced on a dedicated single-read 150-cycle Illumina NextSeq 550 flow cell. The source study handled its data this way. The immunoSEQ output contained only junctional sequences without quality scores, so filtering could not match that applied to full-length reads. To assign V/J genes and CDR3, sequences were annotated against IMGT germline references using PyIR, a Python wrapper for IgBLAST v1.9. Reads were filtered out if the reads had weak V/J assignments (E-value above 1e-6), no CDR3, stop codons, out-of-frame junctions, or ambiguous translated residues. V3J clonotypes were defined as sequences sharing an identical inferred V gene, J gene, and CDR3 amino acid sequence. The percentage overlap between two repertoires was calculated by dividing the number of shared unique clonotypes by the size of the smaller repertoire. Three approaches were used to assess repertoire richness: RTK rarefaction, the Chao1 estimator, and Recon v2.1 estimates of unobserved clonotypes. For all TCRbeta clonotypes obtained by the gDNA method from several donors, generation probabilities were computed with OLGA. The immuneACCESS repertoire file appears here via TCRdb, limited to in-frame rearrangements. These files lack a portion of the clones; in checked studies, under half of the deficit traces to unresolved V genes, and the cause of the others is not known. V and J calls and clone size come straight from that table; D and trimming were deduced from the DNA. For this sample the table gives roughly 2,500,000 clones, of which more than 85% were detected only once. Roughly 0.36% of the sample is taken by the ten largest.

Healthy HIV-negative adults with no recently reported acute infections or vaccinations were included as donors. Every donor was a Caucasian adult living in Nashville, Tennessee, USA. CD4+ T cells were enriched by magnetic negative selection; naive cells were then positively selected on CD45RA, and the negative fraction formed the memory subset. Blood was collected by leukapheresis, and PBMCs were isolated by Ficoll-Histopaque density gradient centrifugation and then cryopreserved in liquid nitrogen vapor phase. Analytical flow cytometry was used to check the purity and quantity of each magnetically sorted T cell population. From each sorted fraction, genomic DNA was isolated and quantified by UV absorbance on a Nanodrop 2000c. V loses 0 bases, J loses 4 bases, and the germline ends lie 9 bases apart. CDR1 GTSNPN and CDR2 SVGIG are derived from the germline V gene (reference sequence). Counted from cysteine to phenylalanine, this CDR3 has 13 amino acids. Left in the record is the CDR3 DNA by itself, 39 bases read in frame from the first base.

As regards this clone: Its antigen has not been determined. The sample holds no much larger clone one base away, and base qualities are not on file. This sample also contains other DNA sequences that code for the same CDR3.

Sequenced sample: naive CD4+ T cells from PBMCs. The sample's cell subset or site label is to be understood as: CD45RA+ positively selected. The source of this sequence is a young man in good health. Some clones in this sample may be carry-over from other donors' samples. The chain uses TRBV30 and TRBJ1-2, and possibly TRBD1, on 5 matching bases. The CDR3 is CAWSVMGGYGYTF. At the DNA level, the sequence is TGTGCCTGGAGTGTTATGGGGGGCTATGGCTACACCTTC.